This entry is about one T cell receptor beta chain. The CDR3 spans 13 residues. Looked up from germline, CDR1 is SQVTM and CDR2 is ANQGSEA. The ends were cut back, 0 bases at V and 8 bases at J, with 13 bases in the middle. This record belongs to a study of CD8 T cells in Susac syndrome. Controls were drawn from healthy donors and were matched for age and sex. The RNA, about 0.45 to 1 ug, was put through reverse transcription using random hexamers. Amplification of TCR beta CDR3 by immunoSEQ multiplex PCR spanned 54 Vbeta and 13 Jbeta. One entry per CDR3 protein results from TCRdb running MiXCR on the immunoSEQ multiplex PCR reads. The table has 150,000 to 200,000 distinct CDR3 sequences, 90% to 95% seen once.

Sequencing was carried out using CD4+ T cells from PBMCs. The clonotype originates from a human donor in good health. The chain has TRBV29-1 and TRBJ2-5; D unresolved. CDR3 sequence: CSVEDLNLKTQYF. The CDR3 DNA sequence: TGCAGCGTTGAAGATCTTAACCTAAAAACCCAGTACTTC.